Each of the 31 T cell receptor beta chains below was sequenced from the same sample in a study of T cell responses to AZD1222 COVID-19 vaccine. The assay was immunoSEQ multiplex PCR, and TCRdb's table has in-frame clones only and misses some. The data contain some 100,000 clones, 86% of them singletons. The sample was peripheral blood, taken on day 0 of AZD1222 vaccination. The receptors stem from an adult in good health.

The chain joins TRBV2 to TRBJ2-7; 8 bases are a match to TRBD1. V was clipped by 5 bases and J by 4 bases; unmatched bases: 7. The CDR3 is 14 amino acids. Germline V gene data show CDR1 as SNHLY and CDR2 as FYNNEI. This CDR3 reads CASSLGQGKYEQYF. The CDR3 DNA sequence: TGTGCCAGCAGTCTCGGACAGGGCAAGTACGAGCAGTACTTC.

Only a few counts were recorded for this clone. The V call is TRBV3-1 (or the pseudogene TRBV3-2), the J call TRBJ1-6; 7 positions agree with TRBD1. Germline lookup yields CDR1 LGHDT and CDR2 YNNKEL (reference sequence). The CDR3 consists of 14 residues. V shed 4 bases and J 5 bases; nucleotides not matched to a gene: 2. The CDR3 sequence is CASSPTGNNSPLHF. In DNA, the CDR3 is TGTGCCAGCAGCCCGACAGGGAATAATTCACCCCTCCACTTT.

This sequence joins TRBV5-1 and TRBJ2-3, with TRBD2 matching 7 bases. The germline gives CDR1 SGHRS, CDR2 YFSETQ. The CDR3 is 13 amino acids. The V segment lost 2 bases and the J segment 6 bases; nucleotides outside the gene matches: 3. The CDR3 protein is CASSLLGGDTQYF. As DNA, the CDR3 is TGCGCCAGCAGCTTACTGGGGGGGGATACGCAGTATTTT.

DNA of the CDR3: TGTGCCAGCAGTTTATGGGACAATGAAAAACTGTTTTTT. Translated, it gives CASSLWDNEKLFF. V usage is TRBV28 and J usage is TRBJ1-4; D is undetermined. Germline lookup yields CDR1 MDHEN and CDR2 SYDVKM. The CDR3 length is 13 residues. Trimming cost V 0 bases and J 5 bases, with 4 bases left between them. The full variable domain, in which reference TRBV28 and TRBJ1-4 provide the parts outside the CDR3, is DVKVTQSSRYLVKRTGEKVFLECVQDMDHENMFWYRQDPGLGLRLIYFSYDVKMKEKGDIPEGYSVSREKKERFSLILESASTNQTSMYLCASSLWDNEKLFFGSGTQLSVL.

The rearrangement links TRBV11-3 to TRBJ2-2, with a weak D call TRBD1 (5 bases). The V and J ends lost 5 bases and 5 bases respectively, with 9 bases between them. CDR3 length equals 13 residues. In germline, CDR1 is SGHNT, CDR2 YENEEA. The CDR3 DNA is TGTGCCAGCAGCCTAGGGGAAACCGGGGAGCTGTTTTTT. This codes for CASSLGETGELFF.

This rearrangement joins TRBV20-1 to TRBJ2-4, with a possible D match to TRBD2 (5 bases). This CDR3 region has 14 residues. The germline V and J ends were trimmed by 5 bases and 1 base, with 12 bases remaining between them. Germline V lookup: CDR1 DFQATT, CDR2 SNEGSKA (reference sequence). The CDR3 reads CSAGGRGAKNIQYF. The CDR3 region has the DNA TGCAGTGCTGGTGGGAGAGGGGCCAAAAACATTCAGTACTTC.

The rearrangement links TRBV7-9 to TRBJ2-7, with D unresolved. Germline V gene sequence: CDR1 SEHNR, CDR2 FQNEAQ (reference sequence). V was cut by 1 base and J by 5 bases, with 9 bases left in between. The CDR3 runs to 13 residues. The CDR3 is CASSLDSFHEQYF. The CDR3 coding sequence is TGTGCCAGCAGCTTAGACAGTTTCCACGAGCAGTACTTC.

V gene TRBV30 combines with J gene TRBJ2-5, with D perhaps given as TRBD1 or TRBD2 (6 bases each). CDR3 length equals 14 residues. Trimming left V 3 bases short and J 6 bases short, with 17 bases between. CDR1 is GTSNPN, CDR2 SVGIG, per germline (reference sequence). This CDR3 reads CAWSPGRGGKTQYF. CDR3 coding DNA: TGTGCCTGGAGCCCCGGCAGGGGCGGGAAGACCCAGTACTTC.

The chain uses TRBV6-2 or TRBV6-3 and TRBJ2-2, with D perhaps TRBD2 (5 bases). The CDR3 extends over 14 amino acids. The germline CDR1 and CDR2 sequences are MNHEY and SVGEGT. Trimming removed 6 bases from V and 3 bases from J, with 11 bases in between. The CDR3 nucleotides are TGTGCCAGCAGCCCCGGACTCTACACCGGGGAGCTGTTTTTT. Its translation is CASSPGLYTGELFF.

In DNA form, the CDR3 reads TGTGCCAGCAGTGGTTCCTACGAGCAGTACTTC. This codes for CASSGSYEQYF. The J gene is TRBJ2-7, the V gene TRBV2; no reliable D call. V shed 4 bases and J shed 1 base, with 2 bases lying between them. The CDR3 extends over 11 amino acids. Germline V gene lookup returns CDR1 SNHLY and CDR2 FYNNEI.

CDR3 sequence: CASSLSTVPNIQYF. The CDR3, as DNA: TGTGCCAGCAGCTTATCGACAGTCCCAAACATTCAGTACTTC. The chain uses TRBV13 and TRBJ2-4, with D perhaps TRBD1 (5 bases). The CDR3 length is 14 residues. The V end lost 2 bases, the J end lost 6 bases, and 11 bases lay between the germline ends. Germline loops: CDR1 PRHDT, CDR2 FYEKMQ (reference sequence).

V usage is TRBV18 and J usage is TRBJ2-7; D gene uncertain. Germline V CDR1 and CDR2: KGHSH, LQKENI. The germline V and J ends were trimmed by 2 bases and 4 bases, with 3 bases remaining between them. The CDR3 runs to 11 residues. This chain's CDR3 is CASSPEYEQYF. CDR3 coding DNA: TGTGCCAGCTCACCAGAATACGAGCAGTACTTC.

This clone was seen once. This sequence joins TRBV9 and TRBJ1-3; 7 bases are shared with TRBD1. J gave up 7 bases and V 3 bases, and 1 base lay outside the gene matches. CDR1 and CDR2 from the germline V gene are SGDLS and YYNGEE. There are 12 residues in the CDR3. This chain's CDR3 is CASSEGANTIYF. For the CDR3, the DNA is TGTGCCAGCAGCGAGGGGGCGAACACCATATATTTT.

The chain carries TRBV29-1 and TRBJ1-2, with D uncertain. The V end was cut by 6 bases, the J end by 9 bases, with 17 bases between. From germline, CDR1 is SQVTM and CDR2 ANQGSEA. The CDR3 is 12 residues long. CDR3 DNA: TGCAGCGTATCCGGGATACTAAACCGCTACACCTTC. Its protein is CSVSGILNRYTF.

J is TRBJ1-5 and V is TRBV28; D remains ambiguous. The germline V gene encodes CDR1 MDHEN and CDR2 SYDVKM. The CDR3 is 15 residues long. V was pared by 2 bases and J by 1 base, with 9 bases between. CDR3 in DNA: TGTGCCAGCAGTTTACACACGCAGAGCAATCAGCCCCAGCATTTT. Amino acid sequence: CASSLHTQSNQPQHF.

The chain joins TRBV6-5 to TRBJ2-3, with D possibly TRBD1 on 6 matching bases. The V end lost 3 bases, the J end lost 4 bases, and 14 bases lay between the germline ends. The CDR3 totals 15 residues. Germline CDR1 reads MNHEY; CDR2 reads SVGAGI. The CDR3: CASSYNRVFADTQYF. The CDR3 bases are TGTGCCAGCAGTTATAACAGGGTATTCGCAGATACGCAGTATTTT.

The chain joins TRBV4-3 to TRBJ2-5; TRBD1 agrees at 7 bases. The CDR3 extends over 15 amino acids. V lost 1 base to trimming and J lost 1 base; unmatched junction nucleotides: 3. Germline loops: CDR1 LGHNA, CDR2 YSLEER. This CDR3 reads CASSQVQGFQETQYF. In nucleotides, the CDR3 is TGCGCCAGCAGCCAAGTACAGGGGTTCCAAGAGACCCAGTACTTC.

This sequence joins TRBV6-5 and TRBJ2-3; D might be TRBD2 (6 bases). Germline loops: CDR1 MNHEY, CDR2 SVGAGI. V gave up 2 bases and J gave up 4 bases, with 13 bases separating them. There are 15 residues in the CDR3. The CDR3 nucleotides are TGTGCCAGCAGTTACGGGGCGGGGCGGTCAGATACGCAGTATTTT. It specifies CASSYGAGRSDTQYF.

The CDR3 DNA follows: TGTGCCAGCAGCCCCCCGGGGATCCAAGAGACCCAGTACTTC. Protein product: CASSPPGIQETQYF. This sequence joins TRBV9 and TRBJ2-5; perhaps TRBD2 as D (5 bases). Trimming stripped 4 bases from V and 1 base from J, with 11 bases between. Per germline, CDR1 SGDLS and CDR2 YYNGEE. The CDR3 totals 14 residues.

The V call is TRBV6-2 or TRBV6-3, the J call TRBJ1-1; 8 nucleotides match TRBD1. Trimming removed 6 bases from V and 4 bases from J; junction bases left unmatched: 13. Germline V gene sequence: CDR1 MNHEY, CDR2 SVGEGT. The CDR3 covers 16 residues. DNA of the CDR3: TGTGCCAGCAGCGACCTCCAGGGGGCTACCTCCACTGAAGCTTTCTTT. Its protein is CASSDLQGATSTEAFF.

This clone was recorded a few times. The genes are TRBV9 and TRBJ2-1; TRBD1 might be the D (5 bases). This CDR3 region has 15 residues. Germline V gene lookup returns CDR1 SGDLS and CDR2 YYNGEE. V lost 0 bases and J 0 bases, leaving 7 bases between the germline ends. CDR3 sequence: CASSVVDSSYNEQFF. DNA for the CDR3: TGTGCCAGCAGCGTAGTCGACAGCTCCTACAATGAGCAGTTCTTC.

The chain couples TRBV11-2 to TRBJ1-2; no reliable D call. This CDR3 is 15 amino acids long. V lost 8 bases and J 4 bases, leaving 20 bases between the germline ends. Per germline, CDR1 SGHAT and CDR2 FQNNGV. The CDR3 reads CASSNTGNPSYGYTF. Here the CDR3 DNA reads TGTGCCAGCTCCAATACGGGGAACCCTAGCTATGGCTACACCTTC.

CDR3 sequence: CASSLRGQDRYSNQPQHF. The CDR3 DNA reads as TGTGCCAGCAGCTTAAGGGGACAGGACAGATATAGCAATCAGCCCCAGCATTTT. The V and J genes are TRBV7-8 and TRBJ1-5, with TRBD1 matching 8 bases. The CDR3 runs 18 residues. The germline V gene encodes CDR1 SGHVS and CDR2 FQNEAQ. Germline trimming cut 2 bases from V and 0 bases from J; bases unmatched to any gene: 9. Full variable domain (outside the CDR3, taken from reference TRBV7-8 and TRBJ1-5): GAGVSQSPRYKVAKRGQDVALRCDPISGHVSLFWYQQALGQGPEFLTYFQNEAQLDKSGLPSDRFFAERPEGSVSTLKIQRTQQEDSAVYLCASSLRGQDRYSNQPQHFGDGTRLSIL.

J is TRBJ2-2 and V is TRBV19; the D gene is possibly TRBD2 (5 bases). V was clipped by 3 bases and J by 4 bases, with 18 bases between them. CDR3 length: 17 residues. Looked up from germline, CDR1 is LNHDA and CDR2 is SQIVND (reference sequence). In DNA form, the CDR3 reads TGTGCCAGTAGTATCCTCCCAAGCGGAGAACCCACCGGGGAGCTGTTTTTT. Amino acids: CASSILPSGEPTGELFF.

The chain employs TRBV10-3 and TRBJ2-7, with D hard to call. Trimming took off 3 bases at V and 6 bases at J, with 9 bases between the two ends. Germline V CDR1 and CDR2: ENHRY, SYGVKD. The CDR3 length is 12 residues. CDR3 DNA: TGTGCCATCAGTGACTCCCTCTCCGAGCAGTACTTC. Its protein product is CAISDSLSEQYF.

The rearrangement links TRBV15 to TRBJ1-3; unclear D gene. Germline V gene sequence: CDR1 LNHNV, CDR2 YYDKDF (reference sequence). CDR3 length: 16 amino acids. Trimming removed 3 bases at V and 0 bases at J, with 12 bases between. The DNA for the CDR3 is TGTGCCACCAGCAGGTCGGGAGGGTCCTCTGGAAACACCATATATTTT. Its protein is CATSRSGGSSGNTIYF.

The chain joins TRBV2 to TRBJ2-5, with D perhaps matching TRBD2 (6 bases). Germline CDR1 SNHLY, CDR2 FYNNEI. Trimming shortened V by 8 bases and J by 2 bases, and 21 bases separated the two germline ends. The CDR3 has 16 residues. In DNA form, the CDR3 reads TGTGCCAGCTCTGAAAGGGCAGGGAGGAAACAAGAGACCCAGTACTTC. This sequence encodes CASSERAGRKQETQYF.

V usage is TRBV27 and J usage is TRBJ2-7; D ambiguous. The CDR3 spans 13 residues. V lost 3 bases to trimming and J lost 0 bases, with 6 bases between them. CDR1 and CDR2 (germline): MNHEY, SMNVEV (reference sequence). The CDR3 nucleotides are TGTGCCAGCAGTTTTTCCTTCTCCTACGAGCAGTACTTC. Translated, it gives CASSFSFSYEQYF.

The chain combines TRBV3-1 (or the pseudogene TRBV3-2) with TRBJ1-2, with TRBD1 as a possible D gene (6 bases). The CDR3 contains 11 residues. The V end was cut by 4 bases, the J end by 6 bases, with 6 bases between. Looked up from germline, CDR1 is LGHDT and CDR2 is YNNKEL (reference sequence). The CDR3 protein is CASSPGDGYTF. The DNA for the CDR3 is TGTGCCAGCAGCCCAGGGGATGGCTACACCTTC.

The rearrangement uses TRBV10-3 and TRBJ2-1, with D possibly being TRBD2 (5 bases). The CDR3 runs 15 residues. Trimming removed 2 bases at V and 9 bases at J, with 17 bases between. The germline CDR1 and CDR2 sequences are ENHRY and SYGVKD. CDR3 sequence (DNA): TGTGCCATCAGTGAGATAAAGTTAGAGGGAATTGAGCAGTTCTTC. Its protein product is CAISEIKLEGIEQFF.

This clone was seen only a few times. The chain is built from TRBV5-8 and TRBJ2-7; D gene ambiguous. The V end lost 4 bases, the J end lost 3 bases, and 14 bases lay between the germline ends. The CDR3 length is 14 residues. The germline gives CDR1 SGHTS, CDR2 YDEGEE. The CDR3 spells CASSPDGSSYEQYF. The DNA for the CDR3 is TGTGCCAGCAGCCCCGACGGGTCAAGCTACGAGCAGTACTTC. Full variable domain (rest looked up from reference TRBV5-8 and TRBJ2-7): EAGVTQSPTHLIKTRGQQATLRCSPISGHTSVYWYQQALGLGLQFLLWYDEGEERNRGNFPPRFSGRQFPNYSSELNVNALELEDSALYLCASSPDGSSYEQYFGPGTRLTVT.